The 6 T cell receptor beta chains below all came from one sample that was sequenced in a study of T cell clonotyping in hematopoietic cell transplantation. The data were produced by immunoSEQ multiplex PCR, yet TCRdb's version contains in-frame clones alone and is incomplete. The sample carries some 30,000 clones, about 93% recorded once. Specified time point: recipient sample about 28 days before transplant, after cytoreduction. The input for sequencing was peripheral blood mononuclear cells, taken before stem cell transplant. The source is a man between 50 and 59 years old with acute myeloid leukemia. Some clones in this sample may be carry-over from other donors' samples.

The chain recombines TRBV6-1 with TRBJ2-7; 12 bases match TRBD1. The CDR3 spans 16 residues. The V segment lost 4 bases and the J segment 4 bases; nucleotides outside the gene matches: 8. Germline V lookup: CDR1 MNHNS, CDR2 SASEGT. The CDR3 region is CASSGRPGQGAYEQYF. Written as DNA, the CDR3 is TGTGCCAGCAGTGGTCGGCCGGGACAGGGGGCTTACGAGCAGTACTTC.

The CDR3 spells CAWKSTGANLNTIYF. CDR3 in DNA: TGTGCCTGGAAATCGACAGGGGCTAACCTAAACACCATATATTTT. The chain joins TRBV30 to TRBJ1-3; 8 bases agree with TRBD1. CDR1 is GTSNPN, CDR2 SVGIG, per germline (reference sequence). J gave up 6 bases and V 4 bases, and 11 bases lay outside the gene matches. The CDR3 length is 15 residues.

This clone turned up a few times. J is TRBJ1-1 and V is TRBV19; D gene uncertain. The germline V and J ends were trimmed by 0 bases and 1 base, with 15 bases remaining between them. The length of the CDR3 is 17 residues. CDR1 and CDR2 (germline): LNHDA, SQIVND (reference sequence). The CDR3 sequence is CASSIDWESPQNTEAFF. CDR3 DNA sequence: TGTGCCAGTAGTATAGATTGGGAGTCCCCCCAGAACACTGAAGCTTTCTTT.

The V gene is TRBV27, the J gene TRBJ1-5; TRBD1 matches at 7 bases. V was pared by 3 bases and J by 6 bases, with 2 bases of the junction left unmatched. CDR3 length equals 13 residues. Per the germline V gene, CDR1 is MNHEY and CDR2 is SMNVEV (reference sequence). Here the CDR3 DNA reads TGTGCCAGCAGTTTTGACAGGGTTCAGCCCCAGCATTTT. This codes for CASSFDRVQPQHF.

This clone was found a few times. V and J are TRBV7-7 and TRBJ2-5; D is possibly TRBD2 (7 bases). Looked up from germline, CDR1 is SSHAT and CDR2 is FNYEAQ (reference sequence). The CDR3 contains 16 residues. Trimming shortened V by 2 bases and J by 5 bases, and 18 bases separated the two germline ends. CDR3 in amino acids: CASSLKRLGGGETQYF. DNA of the CDR3: TGTGCCAGCAGCTTAAAACGGTTGGGGGGGGGCGAGACCCAGTACTTC.

The CDR3 is CASSDWLAGGPSYNEQFF. The CDR3 bases are TGTGCCAGCAGTGACTGGCTAGCGGGGGGCCCATCCTACAATGAGCAGTTCTTC. The rearrangement links TRBV6-4 to TRBJ2-1, with 11 bases aligning to TRBD2. After removal of 1 base from V and 1 base from J, the junction contained 6 bases not matched to a gene. The CDR3 is 18 residues long. Germline V gene lookup returns CDR1 MRHNA and CDR2 SNTAGT.